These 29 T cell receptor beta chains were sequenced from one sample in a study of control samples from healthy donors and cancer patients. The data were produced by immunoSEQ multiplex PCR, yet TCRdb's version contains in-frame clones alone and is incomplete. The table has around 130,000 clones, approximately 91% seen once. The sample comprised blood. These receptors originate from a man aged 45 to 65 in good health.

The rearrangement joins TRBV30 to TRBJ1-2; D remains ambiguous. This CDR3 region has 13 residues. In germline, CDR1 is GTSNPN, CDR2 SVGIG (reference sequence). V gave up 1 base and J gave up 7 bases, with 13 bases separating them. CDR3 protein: CAWSALREGGYTF. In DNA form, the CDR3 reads TGTGCCTGGAGTGCCCTACGGGAAGGTGGCTACACCTTC.

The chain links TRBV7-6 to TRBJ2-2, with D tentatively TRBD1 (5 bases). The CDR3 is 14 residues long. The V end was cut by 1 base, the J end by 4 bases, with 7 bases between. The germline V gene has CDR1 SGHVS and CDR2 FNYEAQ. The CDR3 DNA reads TGTGCCAGCAGCTTAGGGCAGGGCACCGGGGAGCTGTTTTTT. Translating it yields CASSLGQGTGELFF.

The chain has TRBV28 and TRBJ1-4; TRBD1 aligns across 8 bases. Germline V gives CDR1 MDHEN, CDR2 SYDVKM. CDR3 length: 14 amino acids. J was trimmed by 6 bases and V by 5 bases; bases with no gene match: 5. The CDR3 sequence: CASSTTGEDEKLFF. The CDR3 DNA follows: TGTGCCAGCAGTACGACAGGGGAGGATGAAAAACTGTTTTTT.

This CDR3 is CASSPSGRSEAFF. The CDR3 DNA sequence: TGTGCCAGCAGCCCTTCCGGGAGGAGTGAAGCTTTCTTT. The chain has TRBV5-4 and TRBJ1-1; the D is unclear. The CDR3 is 13 amino acids. The germline V gene has CDR1 SGHNT and CDR2 YYREEE (reference sequence). Trimming removed 4 bases at V and 7 bases at J, with 14 bases between.

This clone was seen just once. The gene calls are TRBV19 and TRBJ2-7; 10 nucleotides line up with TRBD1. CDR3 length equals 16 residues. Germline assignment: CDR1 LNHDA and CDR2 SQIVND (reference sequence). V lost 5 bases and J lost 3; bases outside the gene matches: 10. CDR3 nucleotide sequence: TGTGCCAGTAGTTCCGCTTTAAGGACAGGGGGCTACGAGCAGTACTTC. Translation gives CASSSALRTGGYEQYF.

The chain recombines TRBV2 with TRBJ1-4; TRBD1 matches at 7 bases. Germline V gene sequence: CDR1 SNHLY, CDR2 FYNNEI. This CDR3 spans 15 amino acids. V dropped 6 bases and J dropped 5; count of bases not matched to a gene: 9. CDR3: CASRLRTGPNEKLFF. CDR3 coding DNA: TGTGCCAGCAGGCTTAGGACAGGTCCAAATGAAAAACTGTTTTTT.

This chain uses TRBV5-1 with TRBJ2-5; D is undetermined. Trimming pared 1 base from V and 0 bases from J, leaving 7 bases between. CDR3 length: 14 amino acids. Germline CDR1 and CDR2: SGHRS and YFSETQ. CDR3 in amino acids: CASSLTQYQETQYF. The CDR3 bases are TGCGCCAGCAGCTTGACCCAGTACCAAGAGACCCAGTACTTC.

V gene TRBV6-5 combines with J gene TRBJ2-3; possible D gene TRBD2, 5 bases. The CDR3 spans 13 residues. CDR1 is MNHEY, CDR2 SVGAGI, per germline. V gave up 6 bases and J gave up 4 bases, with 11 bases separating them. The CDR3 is CASRLDQSDTQYF. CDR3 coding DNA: TGTGCCAGCAGACTAGATCAGTCAGATACGCAGTATTTT.

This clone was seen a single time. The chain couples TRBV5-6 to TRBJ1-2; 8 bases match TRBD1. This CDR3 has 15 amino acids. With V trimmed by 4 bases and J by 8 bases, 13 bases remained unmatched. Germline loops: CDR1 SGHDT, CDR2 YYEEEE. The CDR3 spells CASSPLRTGFRGYTF. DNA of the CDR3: TGTGCCAGCAGCCCACTGAGGACAGGGTTTCGCGGCTACACCTTC. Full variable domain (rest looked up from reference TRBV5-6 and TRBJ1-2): DAGVTQSPTHLIKTRGQQVTLRCSPKSGHDTVSWYQQALGQGPQFIFQYYEEEERQRGNFPDRFSGHQFPNYSSELNVNALLLGDSALYLCASSPLRTGFRGYTFGSGTRLTVV.

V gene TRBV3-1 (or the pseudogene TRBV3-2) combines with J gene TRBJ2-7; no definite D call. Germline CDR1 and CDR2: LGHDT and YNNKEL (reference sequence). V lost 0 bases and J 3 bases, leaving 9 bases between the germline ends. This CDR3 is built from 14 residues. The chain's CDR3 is CASSQDRGSYEQYF. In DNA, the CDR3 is TGTGCCAGCAGCCAAGATCGAGGCAGCTACGAGCAGTACTTC.

The CDR3, as DNA: TGCGCCAGCAGTGTCGTCCCGGGACAGGGGATGAACACTGAAGCTTTCTTT. It is translated as CASSVVPGQGMNTEAFF. V gene TRBV10-2 combines with J gene TRBJ1-1; 10 bases agree with TRBD1. Trimming took 4 bases from V and 0 from J; bases not matched to a gene: 8. Germline CDR1 and CDR2: WSHSY and SAAADI. The CDR3 totals 17 residues.

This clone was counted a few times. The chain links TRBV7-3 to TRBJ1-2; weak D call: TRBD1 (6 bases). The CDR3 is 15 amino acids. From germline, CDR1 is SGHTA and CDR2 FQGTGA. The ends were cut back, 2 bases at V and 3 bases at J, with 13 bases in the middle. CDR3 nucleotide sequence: TGTGCCAGCAGCTTAGACGGGTCAGGGGACTATGGCTACACCTTC. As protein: CASSLDGSGDYGYTF. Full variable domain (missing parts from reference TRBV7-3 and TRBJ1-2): GAGVSQTPSNKVTEKGKYVELRCDPISGHTALYWYRQSLGQGPEFLIYFQGTGAADDSGLPNDRFFAVRPEGSVSTLKIQRTERGDSAVYLCASSLDGSGDYGYTFGSGTRLTVV.

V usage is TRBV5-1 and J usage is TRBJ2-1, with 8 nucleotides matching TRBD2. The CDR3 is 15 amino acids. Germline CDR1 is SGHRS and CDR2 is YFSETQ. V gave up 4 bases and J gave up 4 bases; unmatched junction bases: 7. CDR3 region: CASSLSGERYNEQFF. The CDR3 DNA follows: TGCGCCAGCAGCCTTAGCGGGGAGAGATACAATGAGCAGTTCTTC.

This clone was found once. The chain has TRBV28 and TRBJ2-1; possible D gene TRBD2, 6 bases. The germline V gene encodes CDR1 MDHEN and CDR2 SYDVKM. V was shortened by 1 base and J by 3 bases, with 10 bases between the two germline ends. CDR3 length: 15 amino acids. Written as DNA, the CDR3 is TGTGCCAGCAGTTTATTGGGGGGAATCTACAATGAGCAGTTCTTC. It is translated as CASSLLGGIYNEQFF.

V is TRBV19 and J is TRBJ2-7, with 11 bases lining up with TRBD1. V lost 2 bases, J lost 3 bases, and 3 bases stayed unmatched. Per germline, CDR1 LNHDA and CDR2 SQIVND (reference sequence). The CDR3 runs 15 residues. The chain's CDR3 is CASSIPGQGVYEQYF. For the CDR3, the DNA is TGTGCCAGTAGTATACCGGGACAGGGGGTCTACGAGCAGTACTTC. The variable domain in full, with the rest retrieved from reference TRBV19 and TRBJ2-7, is DGGITQSPKYLFRKEGQNVTLSCEQNLNHDAMYWYRQDPGQGLRLIYYSQIVNDFQKGDIAEGYSVSREKKESFPLTVTSAQKNPTAFYLCASSIPGQGVYEQYFGPGTRLTVT.

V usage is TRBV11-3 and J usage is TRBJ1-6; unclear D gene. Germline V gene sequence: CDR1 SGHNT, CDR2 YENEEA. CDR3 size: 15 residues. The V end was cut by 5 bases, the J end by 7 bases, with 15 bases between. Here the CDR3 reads CASSPPGFFNSPLHF. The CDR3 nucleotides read TGTGCCAGCAGCCCACCGGGATTCTTCAATTCACCCCTCCACTTT.

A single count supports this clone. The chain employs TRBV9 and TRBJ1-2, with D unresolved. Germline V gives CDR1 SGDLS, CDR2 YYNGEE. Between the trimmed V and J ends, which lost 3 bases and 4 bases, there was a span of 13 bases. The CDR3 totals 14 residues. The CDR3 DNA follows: TGTGCCAGCAGCGATCCGGGCGACGGCTATGGCTACACCTTC. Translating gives CASSDPGDGYGYTF.

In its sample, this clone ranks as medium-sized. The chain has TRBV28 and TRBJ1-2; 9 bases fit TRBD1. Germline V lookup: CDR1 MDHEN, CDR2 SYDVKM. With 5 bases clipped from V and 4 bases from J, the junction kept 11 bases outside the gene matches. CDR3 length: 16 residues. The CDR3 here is CASSPTGTGRGYGYTF. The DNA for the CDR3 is TGTGCCAGCAGTCCCACCGGGACAGGGAGAGGCTATGGCTACACCTTC.

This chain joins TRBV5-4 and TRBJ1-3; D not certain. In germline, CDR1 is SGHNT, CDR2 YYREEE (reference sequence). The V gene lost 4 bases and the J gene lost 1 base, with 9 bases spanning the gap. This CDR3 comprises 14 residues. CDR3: CASSQRGSGNTIYF. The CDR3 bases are TGTGCCAGCAGCCAACGGGGTTCTGGAAACACCATATATTTT.

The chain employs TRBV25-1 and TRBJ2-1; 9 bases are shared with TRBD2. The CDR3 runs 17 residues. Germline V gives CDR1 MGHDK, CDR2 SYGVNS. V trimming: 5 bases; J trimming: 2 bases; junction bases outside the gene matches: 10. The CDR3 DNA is TGTGCCAGCAGTCCCATAGGGGGACTAGCAACCTACAATGAGCAGTTCTTC. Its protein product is CASSPIGGLATYNEQFF.

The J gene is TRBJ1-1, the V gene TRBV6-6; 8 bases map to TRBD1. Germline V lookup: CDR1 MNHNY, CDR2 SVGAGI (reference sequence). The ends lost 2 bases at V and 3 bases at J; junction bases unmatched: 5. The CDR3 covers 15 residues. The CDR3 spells CASSYRGQVHTEAFF. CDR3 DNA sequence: TGTGCCAGCAGTTACAGGGGACAGGTACACACTGAAGCTTTCTTT.

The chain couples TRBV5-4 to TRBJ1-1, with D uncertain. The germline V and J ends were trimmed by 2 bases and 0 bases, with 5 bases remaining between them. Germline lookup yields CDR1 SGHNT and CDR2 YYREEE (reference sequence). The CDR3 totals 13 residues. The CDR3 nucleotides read TGTGCCAGCAGCTTCAAGATGAACACTGAAGCTTTCTTT. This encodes CASSFKMNTEAFF.

The CDR3 DNA sequence: TGTGCCAGCAGCCCAAGCACTAGTACGCAGTATTTT. This translates into CASSPSTSTQYF. V is TRBV7-9 and J is TRBJ2-3; maybe TRBD2 (5 bases). The V end lost 5 bases, the J end lost 8 bases, and 11 bases lay between the germline ends. This CDR3 has 12 amino acids. Germline-derived CDR1 and CDR2 are SEHNR and FQNEAQ (reference sequence).

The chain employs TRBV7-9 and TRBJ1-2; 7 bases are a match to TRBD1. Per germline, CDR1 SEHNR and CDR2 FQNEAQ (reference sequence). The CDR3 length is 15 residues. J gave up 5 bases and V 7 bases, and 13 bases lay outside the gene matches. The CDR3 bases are TGTGCCAGCAACCCAATGGGACAGAGACTATATGGCTACACCTTC. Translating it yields CASNPMGQRLYGYTF.

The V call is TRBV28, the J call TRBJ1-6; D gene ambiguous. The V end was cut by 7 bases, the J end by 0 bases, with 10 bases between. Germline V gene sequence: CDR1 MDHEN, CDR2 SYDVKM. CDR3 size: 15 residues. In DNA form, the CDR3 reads TGTGCCAGCACCGAACCAAACTCCTATAATTCACCCCTCCACTTT. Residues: CASTEPNSYNSPLHF.

The CDR3 region has the DNA TGCGCCAGCAGTGATCAGGGGGCGATAGTAACTGGGGCCAACGTCCTGACTTTC. This encodes CASSDQGAIVTGANVLTF. The rearrangement uses TRBV10-2 and TRBJ2-6; 8 nucleotides match TRBD1. Germline values: CDR1 WSHSY, CDR2 SAAADI. CDR3 length: 18 residues. V shed 3 bases, J shed 2 bases, and the junction held 9 bases outside the gene matches.

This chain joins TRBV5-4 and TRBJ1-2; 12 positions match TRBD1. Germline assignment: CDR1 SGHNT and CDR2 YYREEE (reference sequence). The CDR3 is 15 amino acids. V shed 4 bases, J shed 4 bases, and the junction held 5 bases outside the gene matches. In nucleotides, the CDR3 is TGTGCCAGCAGCACAGGGACAGGGGGCTTCTATGGCTACACCTTC. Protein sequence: CASSTGTGGFYGYTF.

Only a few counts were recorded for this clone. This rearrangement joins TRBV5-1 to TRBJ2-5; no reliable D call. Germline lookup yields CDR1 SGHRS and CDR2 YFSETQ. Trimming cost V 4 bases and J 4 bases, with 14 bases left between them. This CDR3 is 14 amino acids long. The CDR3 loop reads CASSPQPTGETQYF. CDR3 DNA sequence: TGCGCCAGCAGCCCGCAACCCACCGGAGAGACCCAGTACTTC.

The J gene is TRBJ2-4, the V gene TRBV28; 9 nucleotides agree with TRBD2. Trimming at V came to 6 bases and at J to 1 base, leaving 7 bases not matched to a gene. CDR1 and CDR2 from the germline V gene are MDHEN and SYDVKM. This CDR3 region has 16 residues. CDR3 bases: TGTGCCAGCAGCGCGGGGGGGGGCTCGGCCAAAAACATTCAGTACTTC. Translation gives CASSAGGGSAKNIQYF.